Listed below are T cell receptor beta chains from one sample, sequenced in a study of cytomegalovirus exposure and HLA in healthy donors. Using immunoSEQ multiplex PCR, the repertoire was profiled, and TCRdb retains in-frame clones only, with some absent. The sample has 200,000 or so clones, approximately 80% seen once; the top ten hold approximately 1.4%. The sequenced sample consisted of PBMCs. These receptors were obtained from a girl between 5 and 17 years old in good health and CMV-seronegative. Each CDR3 is given with its conserved first and last residue. A D gene is named only where the DNA matches it firmly. A clone size is listed for some rows: how often the clone was seen (once, few, many), or a class if it is expanded.

J | D | V | size | CDR3 | DNA
TRBJ1-1 | NA | TRBV5-8 | NA | CASSLTWGRPNTEAFF | TGTGCCAGCAGCCTGACCTGGGGCAGACCGAACACTGAAGCTTTCTTT
TRBJ1-1 | NA | TRBV7-9 | NA | CSSSSHKAGGRYTEAFF | TGTTCCAGCAGCTCACACAAGGCCGGGGGGCGGTACACTGAAGCTTTCTTT
TRBJ1-2 | NA | TRBV19 | NA | CASSKDPERGYTF | TGTGCCAGTAGTAAGGATCCCGAGCGGGGCTACACCTTC
TRBJ2-7 | NA | TRBV9 | NA | CASSVEGGEQYF | TGTGCCAGCAGCGTAGAAGGGGGCGAGCAGTACTTC
TRBJ1-2 | TRBD1 | TRBV4-1 | NA | CASSQGTAAVIDTF | TGCGCCAGCAGCCAGGGGACAGCGGCCGTTATCGACACCTTC
TRBJ1-1 | NA | TRBV19 | few | CASSIQAQMNTEAFF | TGTGCCAGTAGTATACAGGCCCAAATGAACACTGAAGCTTTCTTT
TRBJ1-5 | TRBD1 | TRBV28 | NA | CASSLGADRGNQPQHF | TGTGCCAGCAGTTTGGGCGCGGACAGGGGCAATCAGCCCCAGCATTTT
TRBJ2-7 | NA | TRBV5-5 | NA | CASSLYTGITYEQYF | TGTGCCAGCAGCTTGTATACAGGTATAACCTACGAGCAGTACTTC
TRBJ1-1 | NA | TRBV6-5 | few | CASRQIQGNTEAFF | TGTGCCAGCAGACAAATACAGGGGAACACTGAAGCTTTCTTT
TRBJ2-2 | TRBD1 | TRBV30 | NA | CAWVPGQYPGELFF | TGTGCCTGGGTTCCGGGACAGTATCCCGGGGAGCTGTTTTTT
TRBJ2-4 | NA | TRBV2 | NA | CASSGGEGGNIQYF | TGTGCCAGCAGTGGAGGAGAGGGAGGTAACATTCAGTACTTC
TRBJ2-7 | NA | TRBV10-3 | NA | CAISEFEGSYEQYF | TGTGCCATCAGTGAGTTTGAGGGTTCCTACGAGCAGTACTTC
TRBJ2-2 | TRBD1 | TRBV6-1 | NA | CASGQGYTGELFF | TGTGCCAGTGGACAGGGGTACACCGGGGAGCTGTTTTTT
TRBJ2-1 | NA | TRBV4-1 | NA | CASSQGGYNEQFF | TGCGCCAGCAGCCAAGGCGGTTACAATGAGCAGTTCTTC
TRBJ1-2 | NA | TRBV7-6 | NA | CASSPDSYGYTF | TGTGCCAGCAGCCCGGACAGCTATGGCTACACCTTC
TRBJ2-1 | TRBD1 | TRBV12-5 | few | CASGLGQGSKFF | TGTGCTAGTGGCCTTGGACAGGGGTCGAAGTTCTTC
TRBJ2-3 | NA | TRBV2 | NA | CASRSQVTDTQYF | TGTGCCAGCAGAAGCCAGGTAACAGATACGCAGTATTTT
TRBJ2-4 | NA | TRBV19 | NA | CASTAGRSKNIQYF | TGTGCCAGTACGGCAGGGAGGTCCAAAAACATCCAGTACTTC
TRBJ2-1 | NA | TRBV5-1 | NA | CASSSAGTYNEQFF | TGCGCCAGCAGCTCGGCGGGGACGTACAATGAGCAGTTCTTC
TRBJ2-2 | NA | TRBV7-3 | NA | CASSSRVTGELFF | TGTGCCAGCAGCTCACGAGTAACCGGGGAGCTGTTTTTT
TRBJ2-3 | NA | TRBV5-1 | NA | CASRYGVGYGTDTQYF | TGCGCCAGCAGATACGGAGTTGGGTATGGCACAGATACGCAGTATTTT
TRBJ2-1 | NA | TRBV7-8 | NA | CASSPQYSSYNEQFF | TGTGCCAGCAGCCCACAATACAGCTCCTACAATGAGCAGTTCTTC
TRBJ2-7 | TRBD1 | TRBV15 | NA | CATSTTTGGPYEQYF | TGTGCCACCAGCACAACGACAGGGGGACCCTACGAGCAGTACTTC
TRBJ2-7 | TRBD2 | TRBV4-2 | NA | CASSQAGGTYEQYF | TGTGCCAGCAGCCAAGCCGGGGGGACCTACGAGCAGTACTTC
TRBJ2-1 | NA | TRBV11-2 | once | CASSWWPRGYNEQFF | TGTGCCAGCAGCTGGTGGCCTAGAGGCTACAATGAGCAGTTCTTC
TRBJ2-3 | TRBD2 | TRBV19 | NA | CASGTSGGTDTQYF | TGTGCCAGTGGCACTAGCGGGGGCACAGATACGCAGTATTTT
TRBJ2-7 | TRBD2 | TRBV6-4 | NA | CASSDFGIGGGYEQYF | TGTGCCAGCAGTGACTTCGGTATTGGCGGGGGCTACGAGCAGTACTTC
TRBJ2-1 | TRBD2 | TRBV7-8 | NA | CASSLGRAGVMREQFF | TGTGCCAGCAGCTTAGGGCGGGCGGGAGTCATGAGAGAGCAGTTCTTC
TRBJ2-5 | TRBD1 | TRBV7-9 | once | CASSSRDREETQYF | TGTGCCAGCAGCTCCCGGGACAGGGAAGAGACCCAGTACTTC
TRBJ2-7 | TRBD2 | TRBV7-3 | NA | CASSAKRGGEQYF | TGTGCCAGCAGCGCGAAGCGGGGTGGCGAGCAGTACTTC
TRBJ2-7 | NA | TRBV19 | NA | CASSMGHSYEQYF | TGTGCCAGTAGTATGGGACACTCCTACGAGCAGTACTTC
TRBJ1-4 | NA | TRBV2 | few | CASSFNRVEKLFF | TGTGCCAGCAGTTTTAACAGGGTCGAAAAACTGTTTTTT
TRBJ1-2 | TRBD1 | TRBV5-1 | NA | CASSSTGVNGYTF | TGCGCCAGCAGCTCTACAGGGGTCAATGGCTACACCTTC
TRBJ2-1 | TRBD2 | TRBV7-6 | NA | CASSLRLAGYLNEQFF | TGTGCCAGCAGCTTACGGCTAGCGGGCTATCTCAATGAGCAGTTCTTC
TRBJ1-1 | NA | TRBV2 | NA | CASSRQINTEAFF | TGTGCCAGCAGTCGACAAATAAACACTGAAGCTTTCTTT
TRBJ1-1 | NA | TRBV30 | NA | CAWSPGGEAFF | TGTGCCTGGAGTCCGGGGGGTGAAGCTTTCTTT
TRBJ2-1 | TRBD2 | TRBV30 | NA | CAWSGLANQFF | TGTGCCTGGAGTGGACTAGCGAACCAGTTCTTC
TRBJ1-1 | NA | TRBV2 | NA | CASRVEYFEAFF | TGTGCCAGCAGGGTCGAGTATTTTGAAGCTTTCTTT
TRBJ1-1 | NA | TRBV6-1 | NA | CASSREEAYEAFF | TGTGCCAGCAGTAGAGAGGAAGCCTATGAAGCTTTCTTT
TRBJ1-5 | TRBD1 | TRBV19 | NA | CAGGGQAHQPQHF | TGTGCCGGGGGGGGACAGGCCCATCAGCCCCAGCATTTT
TRBJ1-1 | NA | TRBV27 | NA | CASRQGYGGDANTEAFF | TGTGCCAGCAGGCAGGGGTATGGGGGCGATGCAAACACTGAAGCTTTCTTT
TRBJ2-5 | NA | TRBV28 | NA | CASRGGAEETQYF | TGTGCCAGCAGGGGGGGGGCGGAAGAGACCCAGTACTTC
TRBJ2-5 | TRBD1 | TRBV6-5 | NA | CASSYDRGQETQYF | TGTGCCAGCAGTTACGACAGGGGCCAAGAGACCCAGTACTTC
TRBJ2-3 | NA | TRBV5-1 | NA | CASSPEPQGGTDTQYF | TGCGCCAGCAGCCCCGAGCCACAGGGTGGCACAGATACGCAGTATTTT
TRBJ2-7 | TRBD1 | TRBV5-1 | NA | CASSLDRMTSYEQYF | TGCGCCAGCAGTTTGGACAGGATGACTTCCTACGAGCAGTACTTC
TRBJ1-3 | NA | TRBV28 | NA | CASNPGRGNTIYF | TGTGCCAGCAATCCAGGGCGTGGAAACACCATATATTTT